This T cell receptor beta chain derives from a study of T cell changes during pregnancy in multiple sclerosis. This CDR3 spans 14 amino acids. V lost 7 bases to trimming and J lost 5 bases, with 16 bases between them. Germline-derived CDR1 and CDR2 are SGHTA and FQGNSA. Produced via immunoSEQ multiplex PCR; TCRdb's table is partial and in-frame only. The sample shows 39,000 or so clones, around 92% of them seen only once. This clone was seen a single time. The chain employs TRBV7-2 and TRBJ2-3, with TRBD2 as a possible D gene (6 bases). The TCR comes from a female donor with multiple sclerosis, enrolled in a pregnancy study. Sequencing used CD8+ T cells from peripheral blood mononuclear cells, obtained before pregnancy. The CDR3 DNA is TGTGCCAGCATTAAGGGGAGGAGCGGAGATACGCAGTATTTT. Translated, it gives CASIKGRSGDTQYF. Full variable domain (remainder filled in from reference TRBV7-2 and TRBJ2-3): GAGVSQSPSNKVTEKGKDVELRCDPISGHTALYWYRQSLGQGLEFLIYFQGNSAPDKSGLPSDRFSAERTGGSVSTLTIQRTQQEDSAVYLCASIKGRSGDTQYFGPGTRLTVL.